The 30 T cell receptor beta chains given below trace back to one sample, sequenced in a study of a mutant IDH1 vaccine in newly diagnosed glioma. Using immunoSEQ multiplex PCR, the repertoire was profiled, and TCRdb retains in-frame clones only, with some absent. The sample has roughly 34,000 clones; 60% to 85% are singletons. Regarding time point: baseline, week 1 (first vaccination visit). Regarding treatment: pre-vaccination baseline after standard-of-care therapy. Sequencing used peripheral blood mononuclear cells (PBMCs), obtained from a glioma patient treated with radiotherapy, temozolomide or both. The source is a man in his fifties with glioma. Some clones in this sample may be carry-over from other donors' samples.

This chain joins TRBV7-2 and TRBJ1-1; D ambiguous. CDR1 is SGHTA and CDR2 is FQGNSA in the germline V gene. This CDR3 region has 13 residues. Trimming shortened V by 1 base and J by 4 bases, and 7 bases separated the two germline ends. CDR3 sequence reads: CASSLVGSTEAFF. CDR3 nucleotides: TGTGCCAGCAGCTTAGTGGGATCCACTGAAGCTTTCTTT.

Note on this clone: Other DNA sequences in the same sample also yield this CDR3. V usage is TRBV20-1 and J usage is TRBJ1-1; D gene unclear. V shed 3 bases and J shed 1 base, with 3 bases lying between them. Germline V lookup: CDR1 DFQATT, CDR2 SNEGSKA (reference sequence). CDR3 length: 11 residues. CDR3 amino acids: CSASENTEAFF. CDR3 DNA sequence: TGCAGTGCTAGCGAGAACACTGAAGCTTTCTTT.

The gene calls are TRBV6-5 and TRBJ1-4; D remains unclear. The germline V and J ends were trimmed by 2 bases and 10 bases, with 5 bases remaining between them. Germline-derived CDR1 and CDR2 are MNHEY and SVGAGI. The CDR3 is 11 amino acids. The CDR3 sequence is CASSYGGKLFF. As DNA, the CDR3 is TGTGCCAGCAGTTACGGTGGAAAACTGTTTTTT.

This clone was detected only a few times. V usage is TRBV6-5 and J usage is TRBJ2-3; D is possibly TRBD1 (6 bases). The germline V gene encodes CDR1 MNHEY and CDR2 SVGAGI. The V end lost 8 bases, the J end lost 0 bases, and 9 bases lay between the germline ends. CDR3 length equals 13 residues. This CDR3 is CASGRGSTDTQYF. As DNA, the CDR3 is TGTGCCAGCGGCAGGGGTAGCACAGATACGCAGTATTTT.

Here the CDR3 DNA reads TGTGCCAGCAGCCTAGCCGGGACCCATAGCACAGATACGCAGTATTTT. Protein product: CASSLAGTHSTDTQYF. V and J are TRBV11-3 and TRBJ2-3; the D call may be TRBD1 or TRBD2 (5 bases each). The V gene lost 5 bases and the J gene lost 0 bases, with 15 bases spanning the gap. From germline, CDR1 is SGHNT and CDR2 YENEEA. The CDR3 sequence is 16 residues long.

V and J are TRBV5-4 and TRBJ2-6, with D unresolved. Per germline, CDR1 SGHNT and CDR2 YYREEE (reference sequence). The CDR3 is 16 amino acids. The V gene lost 0 bases and the J gene lost 1 base, with 8 bases spanning the gap. CDR3 loop: CASSLDLKSGANVLTF. The CDR3 DNA is TGTGCCAGCAGCTTGGATTTGAAATCTGGGGCCAACGTCCTGACTTTC.

V gene TRBV9 combines with J gene TRBJ2-7, with 7 bases matching TRBD1. Trimming cost V 4 bases and J 3 bases; bases outside gene matches: 10. Germline CDR1 and CDR2: SGDLS and YYNGEE. The CDR3 runs to 15 residues. The CDR3 nucleotides are TGTGCCAGCAGCCCTACAGACAGGGTCGGCTACGAGCAGTACTTC. Its protein product is CASSPTDRVGYEQYF.

The V and J genes are TRBV7-9 and TRBJ2-7; possible D gene TRBD2, 6 bases. In germline, CDR1 is SEHNR, CDR2 FQNEAQ (reference sequence). The length of the CDR3 is 14 residues. V was pared by 3 bases and J by 8 bases, with 17 bases between. The CDR3, as DNA: TGTGCCAGCAGCTTCCGGGACTCGGGTAACAAGCAGTACTTC. Its translation: CASSFRDSGNKQYF. Using reference TRBV7-9 and TRBJ2-7 for the parts outside the CDR3, the full variable domain is DTGVSQNPRHKITKRGQNVTFRCDPISEHNRLYWYRQTLGQGPEFLTYFQNEAQLEKSRLLSDRFSAERPKGSFSTLEIQRTEQGDSAMYLCASSFRDSGNKQYFGPGTRLTVT.

The chain joins TRBV28 to TRBJ2-7, with TRBD2 identical over 9 bases. Germline-derived CDR1 and CDR2 are MDHEN and SYDVKM. The ends lost 6 bases at V and 6 bases at J; junction bases unmatched: 21. The CDR3 has 18 residues. As DNA, the CDR3 is TGTGCCAGCAGGCTGGGGGCGGGAGGGGTAGCGGTACCGTCCGAGCAGTACTTC. This encodes CASRLGAGGVAVPSEQYF.

This sequence joins TRBV5-1 and TRBJ2-2; 9 bases agree with TRBD2. Trimming cost V 4 bases and J 6 bases; bases outside gene matches: 10. The CDR3 is 16 amino acids. CDR1 SGHRS and CDR2 YFSETQ come from the germline V gene. The CDR3 sequence is CASSAALAGASGELFF. The CDR3 nucleotides are TGCGCCAGCAGCGCCGCCTTAGCGGGAGCGTCCGGGGAGCTGTTTTTT.

The chain links TRBV27 to TRBJ2-7; 13 positions match TRBD2. The CDR3 has 16 amino acids. Germline loops: CDR1 MNHEY, CDR2 SMNVEV (reference sequence). Losses at the gene ends were 6 bases for V and 5 bases for J; bases not matched to a gene: 10. Here the CDR3 reads CASRLTSGGAFNEQYF. The CDR3 DNA is TGTGCCAGCAGGCTAACTAGCGGGGGGGCCTTTAACGAGCAGTACTTC.

V and J are TRBV5-1 and TRBJ2-1; possible D gene TRBD2, 7 bases. Between the trimmed V and J ends, which lost 0 bases and 12 bases, there was a span of 19 bases. Germline V lookup: CDR1 SGHRS, CDR2 YFSETQ. This CDR3 is 15 amino acids long. The chain's CDR3 is CASSLDGGPLWGQFF. The CDR3 DNA reads as TGCGCCAGCAGCTTGGACGGGGGGCCGTTATGGGGGCAGTTCTTC.

The chain combines TRBV4-1 with TRBJ1-2; D unclear. The V end was cut by 0 bases, the J end by 7 bases, with 9 bases between. Germline CDR1 reads MGHRA; CDR2 reads YSYEKL. There are 13 residues in the CDR3. CDR3 loop: CASSQETVLGYTF. In DNA form, the CDR3 reads TGCGCCAGCAGCCAAGAAACGGTCCTTGGCTACACCTTC.

V usage is TRBV6-5 and J usage is TRBJ2-2; no clear D. V was pared by 2 bases and J by 6 bases, with 7 bases between. CDR1 and CDR2 from the germline V gene are MNHEY and SVGAGI. This CDR3 is built from 13 residues. The CDR3 nucleotides read TGTGCCAGCAGTTACGCCGTCTCCGGGGAGCTGTTTTTT. This encodes CASSYAVSGELFF.

The chain recombines TRBV11-3 with TRBJ2-7; TRBD2 matches 8 bases. CDR3 size: 14 residues. The trim removed 5 bases at V and 0 bases at J, leaving 3 bases unmatched. Germline V gene data show CDR1 as SGHNT and CDR2 as YENEEA. The CDR3 protein is CASSVAGYSYEQYF. DNA of the CDR3: TGTGCCAGCAGCGTAGCGGGGTACTCCTACGAGCAGTACTTC.

The genes are TRBV10-1 and TRBJ2-7, with 10 bases matching TRBD2. From germline, CDR1 is WNHNN and CDR2 SYGVQD (reference sequence). CDR3 length: 15 residues. V dropped 5 bases and J dropped 5; count of bases not matched to a gene: 9. The CDR3 spells CASSPSSSGRDEQYF. The CDR3 nucleotides are TGCGCCAGCAGTCCCTCCTCTAGCGGGAGAGACGAGCAGTACTTC.

The gene calls are TRBV5-1 and TRBJ1-2, with 8 bases identical to TRBD1. V shed 0 bases and J 8 bases; nucleotides not matched to a gene: 21. The germline CDR1 and CDR2 sequences are SGHRS and YFSETQ. This CDR3 has 19 amino acids. The CDR3 spells CASSLESGQGSRRVTGYTF. CDR3 in DNA: TGCGCCAGCAGCTTGGAATCCGGACAGGGAAGTCGGAGGGTTACGGGCTACACCTTC.

The sample holds a few counts of this clone. The CDR3: CASSLGGARANYGYTF. The CDR3 DNA reads as TGTGCCAGCAGTCTGGGGGGGGCTCGGGCTAACTATGGCTACACCTTC. V usage is TRBV28 and J usage is TRBJ1-2, with D perhaps TRBD1 (6 bases). Trimming removed 5 bases at V and 0 bases at J, with 16 bases between. Germline assignment: CDR1 MDHEN and CDR2 SYDVKM. This CDR3 contains 16 residues.

The chain has TRBV19 and TRBJ2-5, with D perhaps matching TRBD1 (5 bases). Per the germline V gene, CDR1 is LNHDA and CDR2 is SQIVND (reference sequence). The V end lost 4 bases, the J end lost 7 bases, and 16 bases lay between the germline ends. There are 14 residues in the CDR3. CDR3 region: CASSTQGADGTQYF. The CDR3 DNA is TGTGCCAGTAGTACCCAGGGTGCGGATGGGACCCAGTACTTC. The whole variable domain, remainder taken from reference TRBV19 and TRBJ2-5, is DGGITQSPKYLFRKEGQNVTLSCEQNLNHDAMYWYRQDPGQGLRLIYYSQIVNDFQKGDIAEGYSVSREKKESFPLTVTSAQKNPTAFYLCASSTQGADGTQYFGPGTRLLVL.

The chain carries TRBV5-1 and TRBJ1-2, with 7 bases fitting TRBD1. J lost 4 bases, V lost 0 bases, and 6 bases had no gene match. The germline CDR1 and CDR2 sequences are SGHRS and YFSETQ. The CDR3 is made up of 15 amino acids. CDR3 protein: CASSLVLGGLYGYTF. CDR3 sequence (DNA): TGCGCCAGCAGCTTGGTGTTAGGGGGCCTCTATGGCTACACCTTC.

The gene calls are TRBV6-1 and TRBJ2-3; unclear D gene. CDR1 and CDR2 (germline): MNHNS, SASEGT. This CDR3 contains 14 residues. The V gene lost 4 bases and the J gene lost 6 bases, with 14 bases spanning the gap. CDR3 coding DNA: TGTGCCAGCAGTGGAGGATTTCTGGGGGATACGCAGTATTTT. Protein sequence: CASSGGFLGDTQYF.

The chain links TRBV15 to TRBJ1-1; a possible D gene is TRBD1 (5 bases). V lost 1 base, J lost 6 bases, and 12 bases lay in between. The CDR3 contains 14 residues. CDR1 and CDR2 (germline): LNHNV, YYDKDF (reference sequence). CDR3 DNA: TGTGCCACCAGCAGAGGGCAGGGACCCTCTGAAGCTTTCTTT. Amino acid sequence: CATSRGQGPSEAFF.

The CDR3 is CASSQERKGQTQYF. For the CDR3, the DNA is TGCGCCAGCAGCCAAGAACGGAAGGGGCAGACCCAGTACTTC. The gene calls are TRBV4-1 and TRBJ2-5, with D possibly matching TRBD1 (5 bases). Germline loops: CDR1 MGHRA, CDR2 YSYEKL. CDR3 size: 14 residues. The germline V and J ends were trimmed by 0 bases and 6 bases, with 11 bases remaining between them.

The J gene is TRBJ2-7, the V gene TRBV7-2; D may be TRBD2 (6 bases). The CDR3 loop spans 15 amino acids. Germline V gives CDR1 SGHTA, CDR2 FQGNSA. The V end was cut by 0 bases, the J end by 3 bases, with 12 bases between. The DNA of the CDR3 is TGTGCCAGCAGCTTAGCCCGGCGGGGAGACTACGAGCAGTACTTC. Translated: CASSLARRGDYEQYF.

The rearrangement uses TRBV6-1 and TRBJ2-7; a weak D match, TRBD1 (6 bases). V gave up 4 bases and J gave up 1 base, with 11 bases separating them. In germline, CDR1 is MNHNS, CDR2 SASEGT. This CDR3 has 14 amino acids. CDR3 DNA: TGTGCCAGCAGTGGAACAGGGTTATCCTACGAGCAGTACTTC. This codes for CASSGTGLSYEQYF.

V and J are TRBV27 and TRBJ1-2, with a weak D call TRBD1 (6 bases). Trimming removed 5 bases at V and 8 bases at J, with 12 bases between. In germline, CDR1 is MNHEY, CDR2 SMNVEV (reference sequence). CDR3 size: 12 residues. In nucleotides, the CDR3 is TGTGCCAGCAGTCCCGGGACACCGGGCTACACCTTC. Amino acids: CASSPGTPGYTF.

The J gene is TRBJ2-7, the V gene TRBV7-4; 8 bases fit TRBD2. CDR1 and CDR2 (germline): SGHVT, SQSDAQ. Trimming took 5 bases from V and 3 from J; bases not matched to a gene: 15. CDR3 length: 17 residues. CDR3 nucleotide sequence: TGTGCCAGCAGCCCATCCCGAGGACTAGCAAGCTTCTACGAGCAGTACTTC. As protein: CASSPSRGLASFYEQYF.

This rearrangement joins TRBV4-1 to TRBJ2-2; the D call may be TRBD1 or TRBD2 (5 bases each). This CDR3 is built from 16 residues. The V gene's germline CDR1 is MGHRA and CDR2 YSYEKL. Trimming cost V 1 base and J 2 bases, with 11 bases left between them. The CDR3 sequence is CASSQGTGGNTGELFF. Here the CDR3 DNA reads TGCGCCAGCAGCCAAGGTACAGGAGGAAACACCGGGGAGCTGTTTTTT.

The chain links TRBV5-1 to TRBJ2-2; D remains unclear. The CDR3 has 12 residues. Trimming cost V 7 bases and J 8 bases, with 12 bases left between them. CDR1 SGHRS and CDR2 YFSETQ come from the germline V gene. DNA of the CDR3: TGCGCCAGCGCCGATGGGGTTGGGGAGCTGTTTTTT. Translation: CASADGVGELFF.

This clone showed up just a few times. The J gene is TRBJ1-1, the V gene TRBV19; tentative D call: TRBD1 (6 bases). CDR1 is LNHDA and CDR2 is SQIVND in the germline V gene (reference sequence). V was trimmed by 3 bases and J by 9 bases, leaving 8 bases between them. The CDR3 is made up of 11 amino acids. As DNA, the CDR3 is TGTGCCAGTAGTATTGGGACAAAAGCTTTCTTT. This encodes CASSIGTKAFF.